The rows below give T cell receptor beta chains drawn from one sample of a study of T cell changes during pregnancy in multiple sclerosis. Sequencing was performed with immunoSEQ multiplex PCR; in TCRdb, only in-frame clones are kept and a portion is missing. The table shows 25,000 to 35,000 clones, with over 85% occurring only once. The sample here was CD8+ T cells from peripheral blood mononuclear cells, taken in the first trimester of pregnancy. These TCRs come from a female donor with multiple sclerosis, enrolled in a pregnancy study. CDR3s include the opening cysteine and the closing phenylalanine or tryptophan. D genes are given only for firm matches. A clone size is listed for some rows: how often the clone was seen (once, few, many), or a class if it is expanded.

v_call	clone_size	j_call	d_call	cdr3_aa	cdr3_nt
TRBV5-1	-	TRBJ2-5	-	CASSTAGLQETQYF	TGCGCCAGCAGCACCGCAGGGCTACAAGAGACCCAGTACTTC
TRBV18	once	TRBJ2-1	-	CASSPMTRGGEQFF	TGTGCCAGCTCACCAATGACAAGGGGCGGAGAGCAGTTCTTC
TRBV7-9	-	TRBJ2-7	TRBD1	CASSPTGGLSYEQYF	TGTGCCAGCAGCCCTACAGGGGGCCTCTCCTACGAGCAGTACTTC
TRBV2	-	TRBJ2-2	TRBD2	CASSEGLAENTGELFF	TGTGCCAGCAGTGAAGGACTAGCGGAAAACACCGGGGAGCTGTTTTTT
TRBV27	-	TRBJ1-5	TRBD1	CASRSRQGAEGNQPQHF	TGTGCCAGCAGGAGCCGACAGGGGGCAGAGGGCAATCAGCCCCAGCATTTT
TRBV28	-	TRBJ2-5	TRBD1	CASSHFNRGGQLETQYF	TGTGCCAGCAGTCACTTTAACAGGGGTGGCCAGTTGGAGACCCAGTACTTC
TRBV6-5	-	TRBJ2-7	-	CASSYWGGHEQYF	TGTGCCAGCAGTTACTGGGGGGGCCACGAGCAGTACTTC
TRBV19	-	TRBJ2-4	-	CASSPSQGLENIQYF	TGTGCCAGTAGTCCGAGCCAGGGGCTGGAAAACATTCAGTACTTC
TRBV30	-	TRBJ2-7	-	CAWSSVSSYEQYF	TGTGCCTGGAGCAGCGTGAGCTCCTACGAGCAGTACTTC
TRBV19	-	TRBJ1-1	TRBD1	CASSRQGRTEAFF	TGTGCCAGTAGTAGACAGGGGCGAACTGAAGCTTTCTTT
TRBV2	-	TRBJ2-7	-	CATTAGHSYEQYF	TGTGCCACCACAGCGGGCCACTCCTACGAGCAGTACTTC
TRBV11-2	-	TRBJ2-1	-	CASSLDWGEPTYNEQFF	TGTGCCAGCAGCTTAGATTGGGGGGAACCGACATACAATGAGCAGTTCTTC
TRBV6-4	-	TRBJ1-4	-	CASSDSGQPNEKLFF	TGTGCCAGCAGTGACTCAGGACAGCCTAATGAAAAACTGTTTTTT
TRBV27	-	TRBJ2-7	-	CASSLNSGGRGSYEQYF	TGTGCCAGCAGTTTAAATTCAGGTGGGAGAGGGTCCTACGAGCAGTACTTC
TRBV6-1	-	TRBJ2-3	TRBD1	CATLPGQGFTDTQYF	TGTGCCACCCTACCGGGACAGGGTTTCACAGATACGCAGTATTTT
TRBV4-1	-	TRBJ2-3	-	CASSQDPTPGAVDTQYF	TGCGCCAGCAGCCAAGATCCTACGCCGGGAGCGGTAGATACGCAGTATTTT
TRBV13	-	TRBJ2-2	-	CASRTENTGELFF	TGTGCCAGCAGAACAGAGAACACCGGGGAGCTGTTTTTT
TRBV29-1	once	TRBJ1-3	-	CSVEDGGIHSGNTIYF	TGCAGCGTTGAAGATGGGGGCATACACTCTGGAAACACCATATATTTT
TRBV4-3	-	TRBJ2-1	TRBD2	CASSHFGGAGAPNEQFF	TGCGCCAGCAGCCACTTCGGGGGGGCGGGAGCCCCCAATGAGCAGTTCTTC
TRBV4-1	-	TRBJ1-1	-	CASSRTVNTEAFF	TGCGCCAGCAGCCGGACAGTGAACACTGAAGCTTTCTTT
TRBV6-5	once	TRBJ2-7	-	CASRMPGQPYEQYF	TGTGCCAGCAGGATGCCGGGACAACCCTACGAGCAGTACTTC
TRBV5-1	-	TRBJ2-7	TRBD2	CASSLGLAGEYEQYF	TGCGCCAGCAGCTTAGGGCTAGCGGGAGAGTACGAGCAGTACTTC
TRBV25-1	-	TRBJ2-7	TRBD2	CASLGGDAYEQYF	TGTGCCAGCCTGGGAGGGGACGCCTACGAGCAGTACTTC
TRBV13	-	TRBJ1-1	-	CASSLEGEITEAFF	TGTGCCAGCAGCTTAGAGGGGGAGATTACGGAAGCTTTCTTT
TRBV11-1	-	TRBJ2-7	TRBD2	CASSWGLADWEGSYEQYF	TGTGCCAGCAGCTGGGGACTAGCGGACTGGGAGGGATCCTACGAGCAGTACTTC
TRBV14	-	TRBJ1-1	-	CASSRYPVPDTEAFF	TGTGCCAGCAGCCGGTATCCCGTGCCAGACACTGAAGCTTTCTTT
TRBV5-5	-	TRBJ1-5	-	CASSLGGDWPQHF	TGTGCCAGCAGCTTGGGGGGGGACTGGCCCCAGCATTTT
TRBV7-6	-	TRBJ2-1	-	CASSLGDRYLAGVYNEQFF	TGTGCCAGCAGCTTGGGGGACAGGTATTTAGCGGGAGTCTACAATGAGCAGTTCTTC
TRBV10-3	-	TRBJ2-2	TRBD1	CAISLKAGRGQSGELFF	TGTGCCATCAGTCTAAAGGCAGGCAGGGGGCAGTCCGGGGAGCTGTTTTTT
TRBV27	-	TRBJ2-1	TRBD1	CASSLGTDSYNEQFF	TGTGCCAGCAGTTTAGGGACAGACTCCTACAATGAGCAGTTCTTC
TRBV4-3	-	TRBJ2-1	TRBD2	CASSQYYSPESGRVGNEQFF	TGCGCCAGCAGCCAATACTACTCCCCCGAAAGCGGGAGGGTGGGCAATGAGCAGTTCTTC
TRBV10-2	-	TRBJ2-3	TRBD1	CASRWTGAALGDTQYF	TGCGCCAGCAGATGGACAGGGGCCGCTTTAGGAGATACGCAGTATTTT
TRBV6-4	-	TRBJ2-1	TRBD2	CASSQGLAGVEEQFF	TGTGCCAGCAGTCAAGGACTAGCGGGAGTAGAAGAGCAGTTCTTC
TRBV7-6	-	TRBJ1-2	-	CASSPGWNYGYTF	TGTGCCAGCAGTCCAGGGTGGAACTATGGCTACACCTTC
TRBV7-6	-	TRBJ2-5	-	CASTQQENLSQETQYF	TGTGCCAGCACCCAACAGGAGAACCTATCCCAAGAGACCCAGTACTTC
TRBV4-1	-	TRBJ2-3	TRBD1	CASSQDTGTGSTDTQYF	TGCGCCAGCAGCCAAGATACTGGGACAGGGTCCACAGATACGCAGTATTTT
TRBV5-1	-	TRBJ1-4	-	CASSFGSLGEKLFF	TGCGCCAGCAGCTTCGGGTCCCTCGGCGAAAAACTGTTTTTT
TRBV27	once	TRBJ2-7	TRBD1	CASSFVFGDRGYEQYF	TGTGCCAGCAGTTTCGTCTTCGGGGACAGGGGCTACGAGCAGTACTTC
TRBV7-9	-	TRBJ2-3	-	CASSLVAGAQAQYF	TGTGCCAGCAGCTTAGTAGCAGGGGCCCAGGCGCAGTATTTT
TRBV9	-	TRBJ1-1	-	CASSVEGRNTEAFF	TGTGCCAGCAGCGTAGAGGGGCGGAACACTGAAGCTTTCTTT
TRBV29-1	-	TRBJ2-5	-	CSGNFGETQYF	TGCAGCGGGAACTTCGGGGAGACCCAGTACTTC
TRBV7-9	-	TRBJ2-1	-	CASSSTTASYNEQFF	TGTGCCAGCAGCTCGACGACAGCCTCCTACAATGAGCAGTTCTTC
TRBV19	-	TRBJ1-5	-	CASSIFTQGTVYNQPQHF	TGTGCCAGTAGTATTTTTACGCAGGGCACAGTTTACAATCAGCCCCAGCATTTT
TRBV13	-	TRBJ2-7	TRBD2	CASSFSGRTYEQYF	TGTGCCAGCAGCTTTAGCGGGAGAACCTACGAGCAGTACTTC